A single sample is the source of the 19 T cell receptor beta chains below, sequenced in a study of Ad26.COV2.S vaccination and SARS-CoV-2 variants. Treatment here: some 20 received Ad26.COV2.S at low or high dose, single or two shots; 5 received placebo; per-sample allocation not given. Sampling occurred on day 63 after the first vaccine or placebo injection. Profiling relied on immunoSEQ multiplex PCR, and the TCRdb table lists in-frame clones only, not all of them. This table has some 350,000 clones, roughly 90% appearing once. Sequenced material: peripheral blood, taken in a trial of Ad26.COV2.S vaccine versus placebo. The receptors here all came from a person aged 18 to 65 who received the Ad26.COV2.S COVID-19 vaccine or a placebo.

This chain links TRBV6-2 or TRBV6-3 with TRBJ2-3, with D maybe TRBD2 (6 bases). The V gene's germline CDR1 is MNHEY and CDR2 SVGEGT. V lost 8 bases and J lost 0, with 15 bases in between. The CDR3 is 15 amino acids. This CDR3 is CASGPLAASTDTQYF. The CDR3 DNA sequence: TGTGCCAGCGGCCCCTTAGCGGCTAGCACAGATACGCAGTATTTT.

As DNA, the CDR3 is TGCGCCAGCAGTGCGGGGTACGCGAACACCGGGGAGCTGTTTTTT. The encoded protein is CASSAGYANTGELFF. V usage is TRBV10-2 and J usage is TRBJ2-2, with D tentatively TRBD2 (5 bases). V was clipped by 4 bases and J by 0 bases, with 9 bases between them. The V gene's germline CDR1 is WSHSY and CDR2 SAAADI. This CDR3 is built from 15 residues.

The chain employs TRBV15 and TRBJ1-1; no clear D. Trimming removed 5 bases at V and 1 base at J, with 8 bases between. This CDR3 comprises 13 residues. From germline, CDR1 is LNHNV and CDR2 YYDKDF (reference sequence). CDR3 nucleotide sequence: TGTGCCACCAGCCGCCGTACGAACACTGAAGCTTTCTTT. Encoded protein: CATSRRTNTEAFF.

This chain links TRBV4-3 with TRBJ2-3; 7 bases align to TRBD2. Germline assignment: CDR1 LGHNA and CDR2 YSLEER. The CDR3 sequence is 16 residues long. V gave up 0 bases and J gave up 1 base; unmatched junction bases: 4. The CDR3 spells CASSQDFAGGTDTQYF. CDR3 nucleotides: TGCGCCAGCAGCCAAGATTTTGCGGGGGGCACAGATACGCAGTATTTT.

The genes are TRBV7-3 and TRBJ2-3; TRBD2 matches 12 bases. Germline CDR1 is SGHTA and CDR2 is FQGTGA. The V segment lost 5 bases and the J segment 8 bases; nucleotides outside the gene matches: 5. CDR3 length: 14 amino acids. The CDR3 nucleotides are TGTGCCAGCAGCCGGACTAGCGGGGCGGTTACGCAGTATTTT. This codes for CASSRTSGAVTQYF.

V usage is TRBV18 and J usage is TRBJ1-1; TRBD1 aligns across 7 bases. V was clipped by 5 bases and J by 0 bases; unmatched bases: 9. This CDR3 is built from 16 residues. The germline V gene has CDR1 KGHSH and CDR2 LQKENI. CDR3 sequence reads: CASSLGQQVLNTEAFF. CDR3 DNA sequence: TGTGCCAGCTCATTGGGACAGCAAGTTTTGAACACTGAAGCTTTCTTT.

The V and J genes are TRBV4-1 and TRBJ1-4; D is uncertain. CDR1 and CDR2 from the germline V gene are MGHRA and YSYEKL. With 2 bases removed from V and 6 bases from J, the gap between germline ends came to 16 bases. This CDR3 has 16 amino acids. CDR3 nucleotide sequence: TGCGCCAGCAGCCAAACAATTCTGGGAGGAGATGAAAAACTGTTTTTT. Protein sequence: CASSQTILGGDEKLFF.

The chain recombines TRBV19 with TRBJ2-2; TRBD1 matches 8 bases. CDR1 is LNHDA and CDR2 is SQIVND in the germline V gene (reference sequence). Trimming removed 3 bases from V and 4 bases from J; junction bases left unmatched: 1. The CDR3 runs 14 residues. CDR3 in DNA: TGTGCCAGTAGTATGGGGACAGGCACCGGGGAGCTGTTTTTT. It codes for CASSMGTGTGELFF.

The V call is TRBV19, the J call TRBJ2-3; 13 nucleotides agree with TRBD2. Losses at the gene ends were 3 bases for V and 4 bases for J; bases not matched to a gene: 10. Germline loops: CDR1 LNHDA, CDR2 SQIVND (reference sequence). The CDR3 runs to 18 residues. This chain's CDR3 is CASSIRGTSGGAADTQYF. As DNA, the CDR3 is TGTGCCAGTAGTATCCGGGGTACTAGCGGGGGGGCCGCAGATACGCAGTATTTT.

V gene TRBV14 combines with J gene TRBJ2-7; D perhaps matches TRBD2 (5 bases). The CDR3 extends over 13 amino acids. Germline CDR1 SGHDN, CDR2 FVKESK. V was clipped by 6 bases and J by 2 bases, with 11 bases between them. CDR3 amino acids: CASSASGTYEQYV. The DNA for the CDR3 is TGTGCCAGCAGTGCCTCGGGGACCTACGAGCAGTACGTC.

The V and J genes are TRBV11-2 and TRBJ2-3; no clear D gene. CDR3 size: 12 residues. Germline V gene lookup returns CDR1 SGHAT and CDR2 FQNNGV. Trimming stripped 1 base from V and 2 bases from J, with 1 base between. The CDR3: CASSLVTDTQYF. The CDR3 region has the DNA TGTGCCAGCAGCTTAGTCACAGATACGCAGTATTTT.

The gene calls are TRBV7-2 and TRBJ1-3; 7 bases align to TRBD1. This CDR3 is built from 15 residues. Unmatched junction bases numbered 7, after V lost 5 bases and J lost 3 bases. Per the germline V gene, CDR1 is SGHTA and CDR2 is FQGNSA. CDR3 bases: TGTGCCAGCAGCCCAACAGGGGCGGGTGGAAACACCATATATTTT. This encodes CASSPTGAGGNTIYF.

V usage is TRBV7-9 and J usage is TRBJ1-4, with 7 positions matching TRBD1. The junction had 5 bases not matched to a gene; V was cut back by 5 bases and J by 5 bases. This CDR3 contains 14 residues. The germline gives CDR1 SEHNR, CDR2 FQNEAQ (reference sequence). The chain's CDR3 is CASSKTGLNEKLFF. The CDR3 DNA follows: TGTGCCAGCAGCAAGACAGGGCTGAATGAAAAACTGTTTTTT.

This clone was detected once. The genes are TRBV5-4 and TRBJ2-1; D unresolved. This CDR3 is built from 13 residues. Germline V lookup: CDR1 SGHNT, CDR2 YYREEE (reference sequence). V dropped 4 bases and J dropped 8 bases, with 13 bases sitting between them. The CDR3 bases are TGTGCCAGCAGCCTTCTTGAGTTGGATGAGCAGTTCTTC. Protein product: CASSLLELDEQFF.

The chain recombines TRBV7-9 with TRBJ1-1; D might be TRBD1 (5 bases). In germline, CDR1 is SEHNR, CDR2 FQNEAQ (reference sequence). Trimming removed 4 bases at V and 4 bases at J, with 13 bases between. This CDR3 has 14 residues. In DNA, the CDR3 is TGTGCCAGCAGCTCCCCGGGGGAGGCCACTGAAGCTTTCTTT. Its translation is CASSSPGEATEAFF.

The genes are TRBV19 and TRBJ1-1; 9 bases are shared with TRBD1. Germline V gene lookup returns CDR1 LNHDA and CDR2 SQIVND (reference sequence). V trimming: 0 bases; J trimming: 9 bases; junction bases outside the gene matches: 5. This CDR3 contains 14 residues. CDR3 region: CASSIDYRGPKAFF. CDR3 bases: TGTGCCAGTAGTATAGATTACAGGGGGCCGAAAGCTTTCTTT.

The rearrangement joins TRBV5-1 to TRBJ1-1; weak D call: TRBD1 (6 bases). Trimming stripped 3 bases from V and 0 bases from J, with 9 bases between. Germline V lookup: CDR1 SGHRS, CDR2 YFSETQ. The CDR3 length is 14 residues. CDR3 sequence reads: CASSSGHMNTEAFF. Here the CDR3 DNA reads TGCGCCAGCAGCTCGGGACACATGAACACTGAAGCTTTCTTT. The full variable domain, rest sourced from reference TRBV5-1 and TRBJ1-1, is KAGVTQTPRYLIKTRGQQVTLSCSPISGHRSVSWYQQTPGQGLQFLFEYFSETQRNKGNFPGRFSGRQFSNSRSEMNVSTLELGDSALYLCASSSGHMNTEAFFGQGTRLTVV.

This rearrangement joins TRBV18 to TRBJ1-5, with D perhaps matching TRBD1 (5 bases). The CDR3 covers 18 residues. From germline, CDR1 is KGHSH and CDR2 LQKENI. Deletions cut 2 bases from V and 0 bases from J, with 17 bases between. CDR3 DNA: TGTGCCAGCTCACCAGGGGCAGACGGCTCCTATAGCAATCAGCCCCAGCATTTT. As protein: CASSPGADGSYSNQPQHF.

The chain recombines TRBV28 with TRBJ2-2, with 7 bases identical to TRBD1. Germline values: CDR1 MDHEN, CDR2 SYDVKM. The CDR3 is 13 amino acids. The junction had 6 bases not matched to a gene; V was cut back by 11 bases and J by 3 bases. CDR3 in amino acids: CASQGRDTGELFF. In nucleotides, the CDR3 is TGTGCCTCACAGGGGAGAGACACCGGGGAGCTGTTTTTT.